Following are 16 T cell receptor beta chains from one sample sequenced in a study of control samples from healthy donors and cancer patients. Here immunoSEQ multiplex PCR was the method, and the copy in TCRdb shows in-frame clones only, minus some. The sample has about 110,000 clones; approximately 80% are singletons. Sequences were obtained from blood. These TCRs come from a man aged 18-30 years in good health.

The rearrangement uses TRBV12-3 or TRBV12-4 and TRBJ1-5; D gene uncertain. Trimming left V 2 bases short and J 6 bases short, with 5 bases between. The CDR3 runs to 12 residues. As DNA, the CDR3 is TGTGCCAGCAGTTTATCGGGTCAGCCCCAGCATTTT. As protein: CASSLSGQPQHF.

The gene calls are TRBV21-1 and TRBJ1-2. TRBV21-1 is an annotated pseudogene. The CDR3 sequence is 20 residues long. DNA of the CDR3: TGTGCCAGCAGCAAAGGGATCGTAGTTAAGGGGGGGTGGACGGACTATGGCTACACCTTC. It encodes CASSKGIVVKGGWTDYGYTF.

The table lists this clone with a few counts. This chain links TRBV20-1 with TRBJ1-3, with unresolved D. The CDR3 contains 14 residues. Trimming removed 3 bases at V and 0 bases at J, with 9 bases between. The germline V gene encodes CDR1 DFQATT and CDR2 SNEGSKA (reference sequence). The CDR3 DNA reads TGCAGTGCTAGTCCGTTACGCTCTGGAAACACCATATATTTT. This codes for CSASPLRSGNTIYF.

This chain joins TRBV5-5 and TRBJ2-2; D tentatively fits TRBD1 or TRBD2 (5 bases each). V lost 3 bases, J lost 8 bases, and 14 bases lay in between. The CDR3 covers 14 residues. From germline, CDR1 is SGHKS and CDR2 YYEKEE (reference sequence). The CDR3 is CASSWDVHRGELFF. The DNA of the CDR3 is TGTGCCAGCAGCTGGGACGTGCACCGGGGGGAGCTGTTTTTT.

The CDR3 DNA is TGTGCCAGCAGATCTGGACAGGGTGGTTATAATTCACCCCTCCACTTT. This codes for CASRSGQGGYNSPLHF. The chain is built from TRBV28 and TRBJ1-6, with 8 positions matching TRBD1. CDR3 length equals 16 residues. The trim removed 6 bases at V and 4 bases at J, leaving 8 bases unmatched. CDR1 MDHEN and CDR2 SYDVKM come from the germline V gene.

The chain links TRBV14 to TRBJ2-4; possible D gene TRBD2, 5 bases. Germline V lookup: CDR1 SGHDN, CDR2 FVKESK. The CDR3 loop spans 20 amino acids. Trimming took off 4 bases at V and 0 bases at J, with 25 bases between the two ends. CDR3 in DNA: TGTGCCAGCAGCCCTGGTTATAGCGTCCCCGAACCGCTAGCCAAAAACATTCAGTACTTC. This gives the protein CASSPGYSVPEPLAKNIQYF.

This clone has more than one count but fewer than ten. The chain joins TRBV3-1 (or the pseudogene TRBV3-2) to TRBJ1-6; the D is unclear. Germline CDR1 and CDR2: LGHDT and YNNKEL (reference sequence). The CDR3 contains 15 residues. V lost 1 base to trimming and J lost 7 bases, with 11 bases between them. For the CDR3, the DNA is TGTGCCAGCAGCCAAGTCTCTGGGAGCAATTCACCCCTCCACTTT. Its protein product is CASSQVSGSNSPLHF.

The rearrangement joins TRBV7-2 to TRBJ2-5; 9 bases are a match to TRBD2. Germline CDR1 reads SGHTA; CDR2 reads FQGNSA. With 0 bases clipped from V and 3 bases from J, the junction kept 2 bases outside the gene matches. CDR3 length: 15 residues. This CDR3 is CASSLAGLAEETQYF. Here the CDR3 DNA reads TGTGCCAGCAGCTTAGCGGGACTAGCTGAAGAGACCCAGTACTTC.

The chain couples TRBV4-2 to TRBJ2-3; D gene ambiguous. CDR1 LGHNA and CDR2 YNFKEQ come from the germline V gene. This CDR3 has 16 amino acids. The V end lost 0 bases, the J end lost 4 bases, and 14 bases lay between the germline ends. In nucleotides, the CDR3 is TGTGCCAGCAGCCAAGATGGTGCGAAAGACCCAGATACGCAGTATTTT. Protein sequence: CASSQDGAKDPDTQYF.

This clone was detected only once. The CDR3 nucleotides read TGTGCCAGCAGTGAAGCGGGGTGGTACAGGGGAAACACTGAAGCTTTCTTT. Its protein product is CASSEAGWYRGNTEAFF. V and J are TRBV6-1 and TRBJ1-1; TRBD1 matches 7 bases. The CDR3 has 17 residues. Germline V gives CDR1 MNHNS, CDR2 SASEGT. V lost 0 bases, J lost 2 bases, and 9 bases stayed unmatched.

The V and J genes are TRBV9 and TRBJ1-5; tentatively, D is TRBD1 (5 bases). The V end was cut by 4 bases, the J end by 0 bases, with 11 bases between. The CDR3 spans 15 residues. The germline CDR1 and CDR2 sequences are SGDLS and YYNGEE. CDR3 region: CASSPQGYSNQPQHF. CDR3 DNA sequence: TGTGCCAGCAGCCCCCAGGGATATAGCAATCAGCCCCAGCATTTT.

The chain has TRBV11-2 and TRBJ2-2, with D tentatively TRBD2 (7 bases). This CDR3 has 15 amino acids. Germline V gene sequence: CDR1 SGHAT, CDR2 FQNNGV. Trimming took 3 bases from V and 5 from J, leaving 13 bases between them. The CDR3 bases are TGTGCCAGCAGCTTCCGGGGGGCGGAGACCGGGGAGCTGTTTTTT. It encodes CASSFRGAETGELFF.

The rearrangement uses TRBV7-9 and TRBJ1-1, with D hard to call. This CDR3 is 11 amino acids long. V shed 2 bases and J shed 6 bases, with 4 bases lying between them. Per germline, CDR1 SEHNR and CDR2 FQNEAQ (reference sequence). CDR3 nucleotides: TGTGCCAGCAGCTTAAGTGCTGAAGCTTTCTTT. It specifies CASSLSAEAFF.

This clone was observed once. The chain recombines TRBV7-8 with TRBJ2-1, with 15 bases that match TRBD2. This CDR3 region has 19 residues. V was pared by 4 bases and J by 6 bases, with 13 bases of the junction left unmatched. Looked up from germline, CDR1 is SGHVS and CDR2 is FQNEAQ. CDR3 protein: CASSSGLAGGLRVRNEQFF. The CDR3 region has the DNA TGTGCCAGCAGCTCCGGACTAGCGGGGGGGCTTCGCGTCCGCAATGAGCAGTTCTTC.

The chain links TRBV7-2 to TRBJ1-3, with no clear D. The V gene's germline CDR1 is SGHTA and CDR2 FQGNSA. The CDR3 length is 15 residues. The germline V and J ends were trimmed by 5 bases and 0 bases, with 11 bases remaining between them. CDR3 nucleotides: TGTGCCAGCAGCGCGGGCAGGAACTCTGGAAACACCATATATTTT. Translating gives CASSAGRNSGNTIYF. Filled out from reference TRBV7-2 and TRBJ1-3, the complete variable domain reads GAGVSQSPSNKVTEKGKDVELRCDPISGHTALYWYRQSLGQGLEFLIYFQGNSAPDKSGLPSDRFSAERTGGSVSTLTIQRTQQEDSAVYLCASSAGRNSGNTIYFGEGSWLTVV.

The rearrangement uses TRBV19 and TRBJ1-1, with D unclear. The CDR3 consists of 14 residues. Trimming removed 7 bases at V and 3 bases at J, with 15 bases between. CDR1 is LNHDA and CDR2 is SQIVND in the germline V gene (reference sequence). The CDR3: CASMRLGSDTEAFF. Here the CDR3 DNA reads TGTGCCAGTATGCGACTTGGCAGCGACACTGAAGCTTTCTTT.